Given below is one T cell receptor (beta chain) in context. The data were taken from a study of blood T cell repertoires in COVID-19. Study-level information: There were acute and convalescent COVID-19 samples, and they came from the United States, Italy and Spain.

CDR1 SGHNT and CDR2 YYREEE come from the germline V gene (reference sequence). Trimming stripped 4 bases from V and 5 bases from J, with 15 bases between. The CDR3 spans 15 residues. The authors' processing: Amplification with reference gene primers provided the estimates of nucleated cell counts. Clones were sequenced by immunoSEQ multiplex PCR, and TCRdb holds only the in-frame ones, with some missing. V, J and clone size are those of that table, while D and trimming were read from the DNA. The data show more than 300,000 clones, more than 85% seen once. Specimen: PBMCs or T cells enriched from blood (not recorded which). This receptor was identified in a woman aged 25 to 39 who had recovered from COVID-19. The chain joins TRBV5-4 to TRBJ2-2, with D possibly matching TRBD2 (5 bases). In DNA, the CDR3 is TGTGCCAGCAGCCTCAACCGGGGTTCGACCGGGGAGCTGTTTTTT. Protein sequence: CASSLNRGSTGELFF.